This T cell receptor beta chain was recorded in a study of blood T cell repertoires in COVID-19. Recovered status applied to Cohort 3 donors who had two consecutive negative PCRs. It also applied to those with clearance or with symptom resolution. The V gene's germline CDR1 is GTSNPN and CDR2 SVGIG (reference sequence). The ends lost 0 bases at V and 9 bases at J; junction bases unmatched: 8. This CDR3 has 15 amino acids. Profiling relied on immunoSEQ multiplex PCR, and the TCRdb table lists in-frame clones only, not all of them. The profile covers 150,000 to 200,000 clones, with 85% appearing a single time and more than 5% taken by the ten largest.

The sequenced sample was PBMCs or T cells enriched from blood (not recorded which). The TCR sequence derives from a man aged 40-55 years who had recovered from COVID-19. The chain couples TRBV30 to TRBJ1-5; 10 bases fit TRBD1. CDR3 in amino acids: CAWSVGDRGLLPQHF. CDR3 nucleotide sequence: TGTGCCTGGAGTGTGGGGGACAGGGGACTTCTGCCCCAGCATTTT.